This paragraph covers one T cell receptor (beta chain) sequence. Assay: immunoSEQ multiplex PCR; the TCRdb copy retains only in-frame clones and omits some. The table lists about 130,000 clones, about 90% of them singletons. The data derive from a study of T cell responses to AZD1222 COVID-19 vaccine. Study-wide background: Second doses at about 4 or about 12 weeks were pooled.

The specimen was peripheral blood, collected on day 0 of AZD1222 vaccination. The source of this sequence is an adult in good health.

The CDR3 nucleotides are TGCGCCAGCAGCCAAGTCGGGGAGGGTGGGTATGGCTACACCTTC. Translating it yields CASSQVGEGGYGYTF. The V gene is TRBV4-3, the J gene TRBJ1-2, with D unclear. The V gene's germline CDR1 is LGHNA and CDR2 YSLEER. The CDR3 is 15 amino acids. The V and J ends lost 1 base and 5 bases respectively, with 14 bases between them.